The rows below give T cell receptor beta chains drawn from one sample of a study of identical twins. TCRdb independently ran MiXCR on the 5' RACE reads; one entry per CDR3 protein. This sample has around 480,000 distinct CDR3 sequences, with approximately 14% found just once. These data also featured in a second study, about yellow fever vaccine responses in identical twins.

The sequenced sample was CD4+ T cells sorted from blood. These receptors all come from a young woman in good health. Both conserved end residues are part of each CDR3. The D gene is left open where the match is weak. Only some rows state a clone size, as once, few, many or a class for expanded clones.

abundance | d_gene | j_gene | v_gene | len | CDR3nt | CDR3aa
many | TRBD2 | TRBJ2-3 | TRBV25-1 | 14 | TGTGCCAGCAGTGAAGAGGCTAGCGGAAATACGCAGTATTTT | CASSEEASGNTQYF
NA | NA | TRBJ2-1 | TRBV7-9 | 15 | TGTGCCAGCAGCCTCTTAATAGGGTCCGTGGGCGAGCAGTTCTTC | CASSLLIGSVGEQFF
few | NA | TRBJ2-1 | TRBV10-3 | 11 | TGTGCCATCAGTGAATCGAGGGAGCAGTTCTTC | CAISESREQFF
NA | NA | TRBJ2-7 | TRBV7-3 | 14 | TGTGCCAGCAGCTTATATGCAGGGTTCTACGAGCAGTACTTC | CASSLYAGFYEQYF
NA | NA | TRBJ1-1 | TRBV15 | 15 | TGTGCCACCAGCAGAGATCAACTTGTGGGCACTGAAGCTTTCTTT | CATSRDQLVGTEAFF
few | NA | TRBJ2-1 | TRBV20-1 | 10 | TGCAGTGCTGGAGACGTGATGCAGTTCTTC | CSAGDVMQFF
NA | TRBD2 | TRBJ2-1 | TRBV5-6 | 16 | TGTGCCAGCAGGCTAGCGGGGGGAAGGTTCATCAATGAGCAGTTCTTC | CASRLAGGRFINEQFF
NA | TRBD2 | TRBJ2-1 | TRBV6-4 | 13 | TGTGCCAGCAGTGTTGGCGGGAGTAATGAGCAGTTCTTC | CASSVGGSNEQFF
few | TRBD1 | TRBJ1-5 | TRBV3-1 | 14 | TGTGCCAGCAGCACGACAGGGAGCAATCAGCCCCAGCATTTT | CASSTTGSNQPQHF
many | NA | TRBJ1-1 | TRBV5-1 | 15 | TGCGCCAGCAGCCAGACGGGATCTCGGGGCACTGAAGCTTTCTTT | CASSQTGSRGTEAFF
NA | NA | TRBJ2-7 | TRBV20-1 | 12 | TGCAGTTCCCTTCCAGGGGACCACGAGCAGTACTTC | CSSLPGDHEQYF
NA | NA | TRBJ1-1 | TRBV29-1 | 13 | TGCAGCGTTTATCTTTCGGTGAACACTGAAGCTTTCTTT | CSVYLSVNTEAFF
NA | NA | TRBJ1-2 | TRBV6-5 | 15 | TGTGCCAGCAGTTCACCGGGACGGCCTAACTATGGCTACACCTTC | CASSSPGRPNYGYTF
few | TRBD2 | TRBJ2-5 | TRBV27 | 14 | TGTGCCAGCACCCTTCTAGCGGTAAAAGAGACCCAGTACTTC | CASTLLAVKETQYF
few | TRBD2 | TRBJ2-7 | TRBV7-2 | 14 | TGTGCCAGCAGCTTAAAACGGGGGGAGTACGAGCAGTACTTC | CASSLKRGEYEQYF
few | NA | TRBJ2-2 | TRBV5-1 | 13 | TGCGCCAGCAGCTTTGACTCCACCGGGGAGCTGTTTTTT | CASSFDSTGELFF
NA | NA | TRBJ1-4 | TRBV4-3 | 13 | TGCGCCAGCAGCCAGACGGGGGGGCCGGGGCTGTTTTTT | CASSQTGGPGLFF
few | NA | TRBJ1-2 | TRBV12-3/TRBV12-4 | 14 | TGTGCCAGCAGTTTTTTCGGACAAAACTATGGCTACACCTTC | CASSFFGQNYGYTF
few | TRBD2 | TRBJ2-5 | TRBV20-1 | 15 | TGCAGTGCTGGAAAGACTAGCGGGGCGGCCGGGACCCAGTACTTC | CSAGKTSGAAGTQYF
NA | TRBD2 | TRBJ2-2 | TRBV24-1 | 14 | TGTGCCACCAAGGGACTAGCGAACACCGGGGAGCTGTTTTTT | CATKGLANTGELFF
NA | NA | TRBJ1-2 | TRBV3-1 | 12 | TGTGCCAGCAGCCCCGACCTCTATGGCTACACCTTC | CASSPDLYGYTF
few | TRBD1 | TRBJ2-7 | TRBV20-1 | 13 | TGCAGTGCGGGGGGACAGGGCGTCTACGAGCAGTACTTC | CSAGGQGVYEQYF
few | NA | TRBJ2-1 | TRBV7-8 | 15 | TGTGCCAGCAGCAAATATAGCGGCAAGGAGGGTGAGCAGTTCTTC | CASSKYSGKEGEQFF
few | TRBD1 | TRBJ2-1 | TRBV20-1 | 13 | TGCAGTGCTAACAGGGGCGCCTACAATGAGCAGTTCTTC | CSANRGAYNEQFF
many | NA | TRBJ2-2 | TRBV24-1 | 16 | TGTGCCACCAGTGATATAAACAGAATGAACACCGGGGAGCTGTTTTTT | CATSDINRMNTGELFF
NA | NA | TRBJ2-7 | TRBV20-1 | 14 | TGCAGTGCTAGAGAGGCGGGGAGCTCCTACGAGCAGTACTTC | CSAREAGSSYEQYF
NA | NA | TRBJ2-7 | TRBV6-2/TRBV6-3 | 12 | TGTGCCAGCGGGGATAGGGCCTACGAGCAGTACTTC | CASGDRAYEQYF
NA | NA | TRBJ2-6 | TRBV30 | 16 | TGTGCCTGGATGGGAGGGGGCGGGGCTGGGGCCAACGTCCTGACTTTC | CAWMGGGGAGANVLTF
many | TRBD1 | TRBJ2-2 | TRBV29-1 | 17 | TGCAGCGTTTTAACCGGGACAGCAACCGCGAACACCGGGGAGCTGTTTTTT | CSVLTGTATANTGELFF
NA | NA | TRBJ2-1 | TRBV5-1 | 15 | TGCGCCAGCAGTGACAAACGAAGCTCCTACAATGAGCAGTTCTTC | CASSDKRSSYNEQFF
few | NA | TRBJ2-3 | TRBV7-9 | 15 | TGTGCCAGCAGCACGGACTCCCTCCCCACAGATACGCAGTATTTT | CASSTDSLPTDTQYF
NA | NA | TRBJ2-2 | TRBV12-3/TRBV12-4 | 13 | TGTGCCAGCAGTTTCGCGGAGACCGGGGAGCTGTTTTTT | CASSFAETGELFF
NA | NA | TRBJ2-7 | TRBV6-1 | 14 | TGTGCCAGCAGAAATGAACTAGGAGGGTGGGAGCAGTACTTC | CASRNELGGWEQYF
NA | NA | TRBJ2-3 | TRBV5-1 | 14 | TGCGCCAGCAGCAGGAAGAGTGACACAGATACGCAGTATTTT | CASSRKSDTDTQYF
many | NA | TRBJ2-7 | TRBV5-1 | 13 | TGCGCCAGCAGCTTGGACAGACCCTACGAGCAGTACTTC | CASSLDRPYEQYF
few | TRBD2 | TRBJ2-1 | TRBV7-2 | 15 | TGTGCCAGCAGCCAGCTAGCGGGGGGGCATCATGAGCAGTTCTTC | CASSQLAGGHHEQFF
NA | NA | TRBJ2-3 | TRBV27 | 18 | TGTGCCAGCAGTTTATATGCGGCCAGAAGTTGGGGCACAGATACGCAGTATTTT | CASSLYAARSWGTDTQYF